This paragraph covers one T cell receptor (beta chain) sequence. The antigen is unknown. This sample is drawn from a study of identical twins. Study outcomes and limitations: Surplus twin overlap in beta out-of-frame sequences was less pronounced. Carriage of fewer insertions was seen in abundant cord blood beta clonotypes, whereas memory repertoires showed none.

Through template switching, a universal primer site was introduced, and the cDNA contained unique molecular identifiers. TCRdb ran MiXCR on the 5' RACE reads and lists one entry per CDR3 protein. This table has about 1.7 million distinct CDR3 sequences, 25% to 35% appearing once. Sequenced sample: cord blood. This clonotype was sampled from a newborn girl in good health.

The CDR3: CASSGLGGGETQYF. CDR3 coding DNA: TGTGCCAGCAGTGGACTTGGGGGTGGAGAGACCCAGTACTTC. The rearrangement links TRBV6-1 to TRBJ2-7, with D perhaps being TRBD1 or TRBD2 (5 bases each). The J call could be wrong; TRBJ2-5 is a better fit for the DNA end. Germline loops: CDR1 MNHNS, CDR2 SASEGT. The CDR3 extends over 14 amino acids.